The 4 T cell receptor beta chains given below trace back to one sample, sequenced in a study of metastatic and nonmetastatic thyroid tumors. TCRdb re-called the PCR reads through MiXCR. The sample includes over 25,000 clones, more than 10% of them seen just once. Thyroid surgery had not been preceded by any treatment in any patient. The specimen sequenced was blood. Every receptor here comes from a female donor with papillary thyroid cancer or a benign thyroid nodule (not recorded which). Some clones in this sample may be carry-over from other donors' samples.

V and J are TRBV28 and TRBJ2-7; TRBD2 agrees at 7 bases. CDR1 MDHEN and CDR2 SYDVKM come from the germline V gene. J lost 1 base, V lost 2 bases, and 2 bases had no gene match. The CDR3 extends over 14 amino acids. CDR3 nucleotide sequence: TGTGCCAGCAGTTTACGGACTAGATCCTACGAGCAGTACTTC. It translates to CASSLRTRSYEQYF.

This clone showed up many times. The chain combines TRBV3-1 with TRBJ2-1; D is possibly TRBD2 (6 bases). Trimming took off 5 bases at V and 5 bases at J, with 19 bases between the two ends. This CDR3 comprises 16 residues. Germline V gene sequence: CDR1 LGHDT, CDR2 YNNKEL (reference sequence). The CDR3 sequence is CASSGPGTVGHNEQFF. In nucleotides, the CDR3 is TGTGCCAGCAGCGGGCCCGGGACTGTAGGGCACAATGAGCAGTTCTTC.

This clone came up once. V usage is TRBV7-6 and J usage is TRBJ2-3, with D perhaps matching TRBD1 or TRBD2 (5 bases each). The CDR3 has 16 residues. Germline V gene lookup returns CDR1 SGHVS and CDR2 FNYEAQ. Trimming took off 2 bases at V and 0 bases at J, with 12 bases between the two ends. The CDR3 coding sequence is TGTGCCAGCAGCTTATTGAGGGGCCCTAGCACAGATACGCAGTATTTT. Translated: CASSLLRGPSTDTQYF.

This clone was detected ten times or more. The chain joins TRBV28 to TRBJ1-2; D ambiguous. The CDR3 is made up of 12 amino acids. Trimming cost V 3 bases and J 3 bases, with 5 bases left between them. In germline, CDR1 is MDHEN, CDR2 SYDVKM. The CDR3 DNA sequence: TGTGCCAGCAGTTTGCAGGACTATGGCTACACCTTC. It is translated as CASSLQDYGYTF.